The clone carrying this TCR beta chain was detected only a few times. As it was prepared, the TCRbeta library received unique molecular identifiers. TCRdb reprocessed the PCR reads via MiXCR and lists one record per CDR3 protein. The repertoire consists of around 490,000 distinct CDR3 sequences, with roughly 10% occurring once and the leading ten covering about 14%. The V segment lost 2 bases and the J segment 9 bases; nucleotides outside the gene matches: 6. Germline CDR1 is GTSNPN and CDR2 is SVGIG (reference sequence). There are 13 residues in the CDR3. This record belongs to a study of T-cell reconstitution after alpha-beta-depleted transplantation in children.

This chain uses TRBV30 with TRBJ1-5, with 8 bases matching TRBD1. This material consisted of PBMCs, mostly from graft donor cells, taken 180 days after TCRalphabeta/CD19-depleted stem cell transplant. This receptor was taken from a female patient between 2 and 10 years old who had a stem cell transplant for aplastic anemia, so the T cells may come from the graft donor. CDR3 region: CAWSRQGNGPQHF. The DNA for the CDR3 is TGTGCCTGGAGTAGACAGGGGAACGGGCCCCAGCATTTT. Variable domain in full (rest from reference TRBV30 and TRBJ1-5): SQTIHQWPATLVQPVGSPLSLECTVEGTSNPNLYWYRQAAGRGLQLLFYSVGIGQISSEVPQNLSASRPQDRQFILSSKKLLLSDSGFYLCAWSRQGNGPQHFGDGTRLSIL.